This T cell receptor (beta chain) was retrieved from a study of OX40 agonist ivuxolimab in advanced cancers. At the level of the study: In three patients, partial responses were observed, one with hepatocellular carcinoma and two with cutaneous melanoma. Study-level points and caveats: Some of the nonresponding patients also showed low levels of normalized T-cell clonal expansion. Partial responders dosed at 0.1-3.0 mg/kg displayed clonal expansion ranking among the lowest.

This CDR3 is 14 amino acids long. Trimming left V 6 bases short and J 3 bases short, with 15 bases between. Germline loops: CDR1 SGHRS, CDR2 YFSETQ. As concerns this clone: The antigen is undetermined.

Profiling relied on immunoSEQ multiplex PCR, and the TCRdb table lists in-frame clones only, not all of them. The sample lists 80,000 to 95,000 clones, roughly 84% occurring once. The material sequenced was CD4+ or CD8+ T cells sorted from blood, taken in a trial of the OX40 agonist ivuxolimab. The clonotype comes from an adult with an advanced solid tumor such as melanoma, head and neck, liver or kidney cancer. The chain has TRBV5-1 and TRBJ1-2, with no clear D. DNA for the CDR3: TGCGCCAGCACCAAAGATCGACAAGACTATGGCTACACCTTC. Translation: CASTKDRQDYGYTF.